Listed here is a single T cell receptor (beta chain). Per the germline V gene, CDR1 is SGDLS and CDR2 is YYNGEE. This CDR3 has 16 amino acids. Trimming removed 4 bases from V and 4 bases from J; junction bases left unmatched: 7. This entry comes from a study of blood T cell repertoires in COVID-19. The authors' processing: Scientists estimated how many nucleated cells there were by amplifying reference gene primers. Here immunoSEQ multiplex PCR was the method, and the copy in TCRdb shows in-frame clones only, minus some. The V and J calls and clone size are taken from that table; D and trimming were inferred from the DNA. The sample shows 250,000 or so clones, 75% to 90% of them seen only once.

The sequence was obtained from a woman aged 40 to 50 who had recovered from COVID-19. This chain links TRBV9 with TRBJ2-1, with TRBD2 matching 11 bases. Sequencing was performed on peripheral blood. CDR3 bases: TGTGCCAGCAGCACCCCTAGCGGGGGGTTATACAATGAGCAGTTCTTC. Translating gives CASSTPSGGLYNEQFF.